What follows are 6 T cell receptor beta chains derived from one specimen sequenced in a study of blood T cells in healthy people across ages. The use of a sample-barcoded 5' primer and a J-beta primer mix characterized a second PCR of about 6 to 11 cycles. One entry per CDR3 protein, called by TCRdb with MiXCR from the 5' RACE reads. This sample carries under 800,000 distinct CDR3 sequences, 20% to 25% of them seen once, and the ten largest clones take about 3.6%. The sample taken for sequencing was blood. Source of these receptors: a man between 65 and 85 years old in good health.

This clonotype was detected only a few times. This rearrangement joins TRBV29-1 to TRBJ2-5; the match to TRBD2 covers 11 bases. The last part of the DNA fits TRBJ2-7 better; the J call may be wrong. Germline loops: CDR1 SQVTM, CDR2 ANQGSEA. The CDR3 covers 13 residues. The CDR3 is CSVTSGSGYEQYF. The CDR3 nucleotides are TGCAGCGTCACTAGCGGGAGTGGTTACGAGCAGTACTTC.

The CDR3 reads CASSSSYLREGQDTQYF. The CDR3 DNA follows: TGTGCCAGCAGCTCGTCCTATTTGCGGGAGGGCCAGGATACGCAGTATTTT. This chain connects TRBV7-8 to TRBJ2-3, with TRBD2 identical over 9 bases. This CDR3 has 17 residues. The germline gives CDR1 SGHVS, CDR2 FQNEAQ. The V segment lost 4 bases and the J segment 6 bases; nucleotides outside the gene matches: 14. Using reference TRBV7-8 and TRBJ2-3 for the parts outside the CDR3, the full variable domain is GAGVSQSPRYKVAKRGQDVALRCDPISGHVSLFWYQQALGQGPEFLTYFQNEAQLDKSGLPSDRFFAERPEGSVSTLKIQRTQQEDSAVYLCASSSSYLREGQDTQYFGPGTRLTVL.

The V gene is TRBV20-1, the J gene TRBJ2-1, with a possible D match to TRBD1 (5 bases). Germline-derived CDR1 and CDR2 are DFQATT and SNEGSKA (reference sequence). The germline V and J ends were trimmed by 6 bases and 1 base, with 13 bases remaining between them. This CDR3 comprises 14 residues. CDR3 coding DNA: TGCAGTGCGGTACCTAGGGGATCCTACAATGAGCAGTTCTTC. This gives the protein CSAVPRGSYNEQFF.

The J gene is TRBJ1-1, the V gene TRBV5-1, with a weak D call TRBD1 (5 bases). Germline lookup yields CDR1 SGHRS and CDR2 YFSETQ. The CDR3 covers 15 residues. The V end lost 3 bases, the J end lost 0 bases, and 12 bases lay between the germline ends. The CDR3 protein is CASSSPGLLNTEAFF. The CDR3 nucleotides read TGCGCCAGCAGCTCACCGGGACTATTGAACACTGAAGCTTTCTTT. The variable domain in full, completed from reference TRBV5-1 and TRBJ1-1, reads KAGVTQTPRYLIKTRGQQVTLSCSPISGHRSVSWYQQTPGQGLQFLFEYFSETQRNKGNFPGRFSGRQFSNSRSEMNVSTLELGDSALYLCASSSPGLLNTEAFFGQGTRLTVV.

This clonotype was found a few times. CDR3 bases: TGTGCCAGCAGCGTGAGCGGGAGGGACTCGCAGCAGTACTTC. As protein: CASSVSGRDSQQYF. The rearrangement links TRBV9 to TRBJ2-7; 10 positions agree with TRBD2. The germline gives CDR1 SGDLS, CDR2 YYNGEE. This CDR3 has 14 residues. Trimming at V came to 2 bases and at J to 8 bases, leaving 7 bases not matched to a gene. The full variable domain, rest sourced from reference TRBV9 and TRBJ2-7, is DSGVTQTPKHLITATGQRVTLRCSPRSGDLSVYWYQQSLDQGLQFLIQYYNGEERAKGNILERFSAQQFPDLHSELNLSSLELGDSALYFCASSVSGRDSQQYFGPGTRLTVT.

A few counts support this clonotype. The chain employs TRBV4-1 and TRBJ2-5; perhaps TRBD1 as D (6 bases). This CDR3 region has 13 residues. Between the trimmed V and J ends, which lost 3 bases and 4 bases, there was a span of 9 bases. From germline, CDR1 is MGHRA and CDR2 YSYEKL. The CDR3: CASSQPGVETQYF. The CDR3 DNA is TGCGCCAGCAGCCAGCCAGGGGTAGAGACCCAGTACTTC.